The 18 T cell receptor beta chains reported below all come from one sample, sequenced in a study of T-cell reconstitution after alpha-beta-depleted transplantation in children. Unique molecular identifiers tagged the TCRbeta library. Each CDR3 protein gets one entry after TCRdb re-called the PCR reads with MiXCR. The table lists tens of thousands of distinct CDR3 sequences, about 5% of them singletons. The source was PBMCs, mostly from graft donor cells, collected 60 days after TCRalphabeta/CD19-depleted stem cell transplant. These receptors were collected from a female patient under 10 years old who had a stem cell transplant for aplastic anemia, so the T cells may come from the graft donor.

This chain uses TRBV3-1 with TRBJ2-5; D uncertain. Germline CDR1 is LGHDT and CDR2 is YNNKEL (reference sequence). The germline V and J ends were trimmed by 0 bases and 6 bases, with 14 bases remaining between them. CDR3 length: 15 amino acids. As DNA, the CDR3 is TGTGCCAGCAGCCAAGATACGTTGCCGAGCCAGACCCAGTACTTC. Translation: CASSQDTLPSQTQYF.

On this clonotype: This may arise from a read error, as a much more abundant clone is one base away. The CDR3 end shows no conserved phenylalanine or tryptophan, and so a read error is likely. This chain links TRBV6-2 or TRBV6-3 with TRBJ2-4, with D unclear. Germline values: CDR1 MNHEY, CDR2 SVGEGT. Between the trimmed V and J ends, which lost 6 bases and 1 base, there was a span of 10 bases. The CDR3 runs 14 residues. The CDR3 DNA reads TGTGCCAGCAGGACGCCGGATGCCAAAAACATTCAGTACTGC. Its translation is CASRTPDAKNIQYC.

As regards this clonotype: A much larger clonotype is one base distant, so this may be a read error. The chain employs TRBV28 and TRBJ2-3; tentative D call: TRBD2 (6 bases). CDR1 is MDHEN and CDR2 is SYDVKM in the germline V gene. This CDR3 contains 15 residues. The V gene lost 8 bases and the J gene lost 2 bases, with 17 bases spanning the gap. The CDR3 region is CASGPTSGYTDTQYF. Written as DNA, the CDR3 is TGTGCCAGCGGCCCGACTAGTGGGTACACAGATACGCAGTATTTT.

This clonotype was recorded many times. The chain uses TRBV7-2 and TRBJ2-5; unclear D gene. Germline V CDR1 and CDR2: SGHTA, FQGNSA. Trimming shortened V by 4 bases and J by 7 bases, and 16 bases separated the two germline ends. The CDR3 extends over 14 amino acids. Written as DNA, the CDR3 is TGTGCCAGCAGCTCTCAGACTTCCCTTGGGACCCAGTACTTC. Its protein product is CASSSQTSLGTQYF.

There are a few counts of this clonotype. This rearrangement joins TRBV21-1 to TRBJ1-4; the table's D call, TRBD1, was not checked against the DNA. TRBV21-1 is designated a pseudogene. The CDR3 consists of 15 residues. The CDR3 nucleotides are TGTGCCAGCAGCAAAAGCTTCCGGGGGTATGAAAAACTGTTTTTT. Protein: CASSKSFRGYEKLFF.

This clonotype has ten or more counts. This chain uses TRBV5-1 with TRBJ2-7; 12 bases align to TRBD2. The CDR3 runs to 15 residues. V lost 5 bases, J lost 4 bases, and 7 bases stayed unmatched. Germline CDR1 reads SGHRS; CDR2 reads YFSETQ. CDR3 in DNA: TGCGCCAGCAGTCACCTAGCGGGAGGGGCTTACGAGCAGTACTTC. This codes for CASSHLAGGAYEQYF.

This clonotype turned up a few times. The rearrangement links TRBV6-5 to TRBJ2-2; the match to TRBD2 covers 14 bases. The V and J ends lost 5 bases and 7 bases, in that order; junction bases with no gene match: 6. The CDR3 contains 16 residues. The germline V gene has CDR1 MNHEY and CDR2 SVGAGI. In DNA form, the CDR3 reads TGTGCCAGCAGTCACCGGACTAGCGGGGGGCTCGGGGAGCTGTTTTTT. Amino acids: CASSHRTSGGLGELFF.

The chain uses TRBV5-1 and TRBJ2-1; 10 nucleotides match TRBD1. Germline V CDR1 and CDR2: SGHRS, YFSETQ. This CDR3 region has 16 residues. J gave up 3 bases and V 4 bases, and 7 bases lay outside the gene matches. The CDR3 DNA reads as TGCGCCAGCAGCATCTCCCGGGACAGGGGCTACAATGAGCAGTTCTTC. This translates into CASSISRDRGYNEQFF. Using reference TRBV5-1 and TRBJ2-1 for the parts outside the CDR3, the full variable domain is KAGVTQTPRYLIKTRGQQVTLSCSPISGHRSVSWYQQTPGQGLQFLFEYFSETQRNKGNFPGRFSGRQFSNSRSEMNVSTLELGDSALYLCASSISRDRGYNEQFFGPGTRLTVL.

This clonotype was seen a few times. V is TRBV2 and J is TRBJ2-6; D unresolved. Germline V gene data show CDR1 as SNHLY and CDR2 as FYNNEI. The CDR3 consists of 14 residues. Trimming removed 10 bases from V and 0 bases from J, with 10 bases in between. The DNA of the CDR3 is TGTGCCACCACCCGCACCTCTGGGGCCAACGTCCTGACTTTC. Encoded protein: CATTRTSGANVLTF.

The CDR3, as DNA: TGTGCCAGCAGTATGGGACAGGTAGCGTATGGCTACACCTTC. Translating gives CASSMGQVAYGYTF. The V gene is TRBV12-3 or TRBV12-4, the J gene TRBJ1-2; 8 bases map to TRBD1. Trimming cost V 5 bases and J 5 bases; bases outside gene matches: 7. This CDR3 comprises 14 residues.

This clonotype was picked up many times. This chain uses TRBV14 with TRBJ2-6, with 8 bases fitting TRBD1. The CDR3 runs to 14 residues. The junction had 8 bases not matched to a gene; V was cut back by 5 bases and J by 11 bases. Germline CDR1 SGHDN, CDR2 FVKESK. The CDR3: CASSFTGTGDVLTF. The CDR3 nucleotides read TGTGCCAGCAGCTTTACCGGGACAGGCGACGTCCTGACTTTC.

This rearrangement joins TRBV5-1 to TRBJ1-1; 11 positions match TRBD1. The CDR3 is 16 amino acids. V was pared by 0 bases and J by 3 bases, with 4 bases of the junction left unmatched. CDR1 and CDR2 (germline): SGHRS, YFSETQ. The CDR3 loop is CASSLGTGGLYTEAFF. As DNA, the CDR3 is TGCGCCAGCAGCTTGGGGACAGGGGGCTTGTACACTGAAGCTTTCTTT.

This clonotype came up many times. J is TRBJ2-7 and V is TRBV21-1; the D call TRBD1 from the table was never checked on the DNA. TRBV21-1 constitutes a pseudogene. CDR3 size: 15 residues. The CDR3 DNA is TGTGCCAGCAGCAAAGACCGGGGGCACCCTTACGAGCAGTACTTC. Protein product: CASSKDRGHPYEQYF.

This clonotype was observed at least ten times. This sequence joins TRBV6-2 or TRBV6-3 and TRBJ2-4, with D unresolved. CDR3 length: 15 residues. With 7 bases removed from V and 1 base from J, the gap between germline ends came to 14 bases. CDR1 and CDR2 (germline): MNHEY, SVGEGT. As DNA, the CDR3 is TGTGCCAGCACGCAAAAGGGTCTGGCCAAAAACATTCAGTACTTC. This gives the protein CASTQKGLAKNIQYF.

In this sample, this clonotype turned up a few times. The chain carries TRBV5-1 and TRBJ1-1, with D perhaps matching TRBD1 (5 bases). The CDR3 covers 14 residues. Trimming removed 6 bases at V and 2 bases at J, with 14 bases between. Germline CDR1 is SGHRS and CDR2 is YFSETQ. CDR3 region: CASTWDGLNTEAFF. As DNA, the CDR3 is TGCGCCAGCACCTGGGACGGACTTAACACTGAAGCTTTCTTT.

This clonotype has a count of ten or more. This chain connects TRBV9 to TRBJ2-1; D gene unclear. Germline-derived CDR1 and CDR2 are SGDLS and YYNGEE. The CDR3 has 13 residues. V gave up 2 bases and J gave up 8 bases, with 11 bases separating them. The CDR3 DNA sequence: TGTGCCAGCAGCGTCAGCATGGGCGATGAGCAGTTCTTC. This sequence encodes CASSVSMGDEQFF.

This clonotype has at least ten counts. CDR3 amino acids: CASSWTSGELNEQFF. The CDR3 nucleotides are TGTGCCAGCAGCTGGACTAGCGGGGAGTTAAATGAGCAGTTCTTC. The rearrangement uses TRBV7-3 and TRBJ2-1, with TRBD2 matching 12 bases. Germline-derived CDR1 and CDR2 are SGHTA and FQGTGA. V shed 4 bases and J 7 bases; nucleotides not matched to a gene: 5. The CDR3 length is 15 residues.

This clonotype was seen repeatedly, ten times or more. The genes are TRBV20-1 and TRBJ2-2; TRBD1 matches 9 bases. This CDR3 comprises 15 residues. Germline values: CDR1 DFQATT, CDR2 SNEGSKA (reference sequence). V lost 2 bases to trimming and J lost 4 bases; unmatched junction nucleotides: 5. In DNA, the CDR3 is TGCAGTGCTAGACCGGGGGGACAGGGCACCGGGGAGCTGTTTTTT. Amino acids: CSARPGGQGTGELFF.